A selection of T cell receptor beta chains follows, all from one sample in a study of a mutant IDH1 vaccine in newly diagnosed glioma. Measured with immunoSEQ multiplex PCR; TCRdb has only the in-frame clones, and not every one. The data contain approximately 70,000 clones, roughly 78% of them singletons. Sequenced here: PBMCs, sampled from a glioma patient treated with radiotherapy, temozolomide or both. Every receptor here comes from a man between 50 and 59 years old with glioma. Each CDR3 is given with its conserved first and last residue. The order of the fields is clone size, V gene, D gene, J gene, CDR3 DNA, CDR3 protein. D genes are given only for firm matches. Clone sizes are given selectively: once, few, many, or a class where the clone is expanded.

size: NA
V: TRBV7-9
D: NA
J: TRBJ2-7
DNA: TGTGCCAGCAGTCCTAGAGTCCCAGAGCTCTACGAGCAGTACTTC
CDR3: CASSPRVPELYEQYF

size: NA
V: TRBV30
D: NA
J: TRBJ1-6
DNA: TGTGCCTGGGTGGAAGATTTTAATTCACCCCTCCACTTT
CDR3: CAWVEDFNSPLHF

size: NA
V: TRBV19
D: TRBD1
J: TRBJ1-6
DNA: TGTGCCAGTAGTATCCAGGGGGCAAAGTCACCCCTCCACTTT
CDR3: CASSIQGAKSPLHF

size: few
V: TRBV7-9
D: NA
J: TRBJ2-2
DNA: TGTGCCAGCCCCTTTACGCGGGACCGGGGGACCGGGGAGCTGTTTTTT
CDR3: CASPFTRDRGTGELFF

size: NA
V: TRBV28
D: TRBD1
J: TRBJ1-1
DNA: TGTGCCAGCAGCCCAGGGGGGAACACTGAAGCTTTCTTT
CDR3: CASSPGGNTEAFF

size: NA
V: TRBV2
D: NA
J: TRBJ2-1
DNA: TGTGCCAGCAGTGAAGCGCAGGGGTTAACGATCAATGAGCAGTTCTTC
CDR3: CASSEAQGLTINEQFF

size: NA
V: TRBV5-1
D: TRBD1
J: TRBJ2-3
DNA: TGCGCCAGCAGCTCGGCCGGGACAGGGGTAACAGATACGCAGTATTTT
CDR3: CASSSAGTGVTDTQYF

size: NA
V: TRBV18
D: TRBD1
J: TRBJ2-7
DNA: TGTGCCAGCAGGGACAGGATGTACGAGCAGTACTTC
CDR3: CASRDRMYEQYF

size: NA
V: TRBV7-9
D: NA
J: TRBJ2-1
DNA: TGTGCCAGCGACGGGACCGCGAATAACAATGAGCAGTTCTTC
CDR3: CASDGTANNNEQFF

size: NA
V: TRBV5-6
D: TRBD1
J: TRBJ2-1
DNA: TGTGCCAGCAGCTTCGTCAGGGGGCCTTACAATGAGCAGTTCTTC
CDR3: CASSFVRGPYNEQFF

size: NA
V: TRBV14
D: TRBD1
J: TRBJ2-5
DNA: TGTGCCAGCAGCCTGAATCACAGGGGACAAGAGACCCAGTACTTC
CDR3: CASSLNHRGQETQYF

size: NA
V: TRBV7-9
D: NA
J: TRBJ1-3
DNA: TGTGCCAGCAGCTCGCTGCAGGCAAGCTCTGGAAACACCATATATTTT
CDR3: CASSSLQASSGNTIYF

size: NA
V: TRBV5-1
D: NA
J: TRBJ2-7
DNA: TGCGCCAGCAGCGAGAACCTACATGCCCACGAGCAGTACTTC
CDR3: CASSENLHAHEQYF

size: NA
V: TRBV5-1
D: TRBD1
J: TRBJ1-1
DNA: TGCGCCAGCAGCTTGGACGCTATAGGGACAGGGGGCCAGAAAGCTTTCTTT
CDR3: CASSLDAIGTGGQKAFF

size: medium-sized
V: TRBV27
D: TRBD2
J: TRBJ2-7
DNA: TGTGCCAGCAGTCGAAATGGGGGGGGCTACGAGCAGTACTTC
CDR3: CASSRNGGGYEQYF

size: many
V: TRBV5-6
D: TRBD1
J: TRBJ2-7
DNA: TGTGCCAGCAGCTTCGGGACAGGGCCTTCGATTTACGAGCAGTACTTC
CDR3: CASSFGTGPSIYEQYF

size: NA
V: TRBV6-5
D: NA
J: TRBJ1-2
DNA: TGTGCCAGCAGTTCTGAGCCTTTTTATGGCTACACCTTC
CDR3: CASSSEPFYGYTF

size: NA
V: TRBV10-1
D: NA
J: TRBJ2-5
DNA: TGCGCCAGCAGTGAGTCGCGGCTTCGGTACCAAGAGACCCAGTACTTC
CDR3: CASSESRLRYQETQYF

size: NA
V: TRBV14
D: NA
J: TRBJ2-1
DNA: TGTGCCAGCAGCCAAGATCGACGGGGGAGGTCGATCTTC
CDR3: CASSQDRRGRSIF

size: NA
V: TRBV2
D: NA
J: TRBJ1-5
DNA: TGTGCCAGCAGTGCAGAGGCGAGCAATCAGCCCCAGCATTTT
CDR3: CASSAEASNQPQHF

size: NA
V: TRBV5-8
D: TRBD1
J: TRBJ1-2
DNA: TGTGCCAGCAGCCCCGGACAGGGAACTAACTATGGCTACACCTTC
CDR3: CASSPGQGTNYGYTF

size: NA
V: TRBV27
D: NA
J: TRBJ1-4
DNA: TGTGCCAGCAGTACGAGACAGTTAGAAAAACTGTTTTTT
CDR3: CASSTRQLEKLFF

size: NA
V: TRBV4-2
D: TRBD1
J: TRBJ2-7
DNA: TGTGCCAGCAGCCAAGATGGACAGGGGAGTGAGCAGTACTTC
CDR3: CASSQDGQGSEQYF

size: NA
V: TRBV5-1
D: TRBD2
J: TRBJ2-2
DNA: TGCGCCAGCAGCGTTAGCGGGCTGAACACCGGGGAGCTGTTTTTT
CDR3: CASSVSGLNTGELFF

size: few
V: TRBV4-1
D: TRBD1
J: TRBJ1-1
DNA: TGCGCCAGCAGCCGCAGACAGGGGGAGAGTATCCCTGAAGCTTTCTTT
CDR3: CASSRRQGESIPEAFF

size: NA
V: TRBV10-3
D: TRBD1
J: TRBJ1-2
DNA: TGTGCCATCAGTGAGGGACAGGGGGCTCTTGGCTACACCTTC
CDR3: CAISEGQGALGYTF

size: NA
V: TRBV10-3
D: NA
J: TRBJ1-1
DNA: TGTGCCATCAGTTTACAGGGGAACACTGAAGCTTTCTTT
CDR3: CAISLQGNTEAFF

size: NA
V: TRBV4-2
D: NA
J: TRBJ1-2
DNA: TGTGCCAGCAGCCAATCTCATCAGGGGTACTATGGCTACACCTTC
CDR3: CASSQSHQGYYGYTF

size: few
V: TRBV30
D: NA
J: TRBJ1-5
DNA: TGTGCCTGGAGTATGGGTAATCAGCCCCAGCATTTT
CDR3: CAWSMGNQPQHF

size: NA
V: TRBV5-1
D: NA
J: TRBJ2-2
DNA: TGCGCCAGCAGCTTGGCTGGCCCGGCCGGGACCGGGGAGCTGTTTTTT
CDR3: CASSLAGPAGTGELFF

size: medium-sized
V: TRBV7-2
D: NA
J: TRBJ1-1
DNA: TGTGCCAGCAGCTTATGGTGGGGCACTGAAGCTTTCTTT
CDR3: CASSLWWGTEAFF

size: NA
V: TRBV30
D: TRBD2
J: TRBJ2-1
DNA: TGTGCCTGGAGTGTAAGCGGGGGGCACAATGAGCAGTTCTTC
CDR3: CAWSVSGGHNEQFF

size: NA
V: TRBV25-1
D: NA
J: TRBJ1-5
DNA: TGTGCCAGCAGTTCACAGGGAGGCCAGCCCCAGCATTTT
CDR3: CASSSQGGQPQHF

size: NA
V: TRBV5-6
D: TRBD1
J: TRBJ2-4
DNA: TGTGCCAGCAGCTACCGGGACAGAAACATTCAGTACTTC
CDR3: CASSYRDRNIQYF

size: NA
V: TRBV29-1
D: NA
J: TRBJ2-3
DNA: TGCAGCGCAAATGAGCAGGGCACAGATACGCAGTATTTT
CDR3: CSANEQGTDTQYF

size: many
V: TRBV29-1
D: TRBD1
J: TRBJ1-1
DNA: TGCAGCGTCCGACAGGGGGCGGGGGATGAAGCTTTCTTT
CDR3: CSVRQGAGDEAFF

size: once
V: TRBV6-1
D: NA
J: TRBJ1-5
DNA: TGTGCCAGCAGTGAAACTGGGGGCAATCAGCCCCAGCATTTT
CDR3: CASSETGGNQPQHF

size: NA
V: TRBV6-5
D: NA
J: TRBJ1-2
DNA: TGTGCCAGCAGCTCCCGGGACAAGCGCTACACCTTC
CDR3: CASSSRDKRYTF

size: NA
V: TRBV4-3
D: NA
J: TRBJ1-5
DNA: TGCGCCAGCAGCGCGGGGAGCAATCAGCCCCAGCATTTT
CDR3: CASSAGSNQPQHF

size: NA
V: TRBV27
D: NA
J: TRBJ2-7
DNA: TGTGCCAGCAGTCCCGGACAGCTCTACGAGCAGTACTTC
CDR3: CASSPGQLYEQYF